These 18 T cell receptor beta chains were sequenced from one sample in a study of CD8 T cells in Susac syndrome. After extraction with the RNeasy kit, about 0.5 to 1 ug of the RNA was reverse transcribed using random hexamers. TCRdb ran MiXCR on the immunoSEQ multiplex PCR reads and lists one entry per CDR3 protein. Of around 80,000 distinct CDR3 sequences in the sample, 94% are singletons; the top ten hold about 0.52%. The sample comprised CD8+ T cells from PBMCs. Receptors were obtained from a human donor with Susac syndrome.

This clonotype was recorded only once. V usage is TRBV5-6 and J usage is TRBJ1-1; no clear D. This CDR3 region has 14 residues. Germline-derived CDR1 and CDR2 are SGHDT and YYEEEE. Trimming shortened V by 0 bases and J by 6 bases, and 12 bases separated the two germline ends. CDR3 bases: TGTGCCAGCAGCTTGGGCACAACGGGCTCTGAAGCTTTCTTT. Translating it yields CASSLGTTGSEAFF.

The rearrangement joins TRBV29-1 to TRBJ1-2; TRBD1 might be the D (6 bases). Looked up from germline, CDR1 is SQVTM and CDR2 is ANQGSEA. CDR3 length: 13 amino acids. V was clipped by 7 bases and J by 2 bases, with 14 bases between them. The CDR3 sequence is CSARQQGNYGYTF. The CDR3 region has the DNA TGCAGCGCTCGACAGCAGGGGAACTATGGCTACACCTTC.

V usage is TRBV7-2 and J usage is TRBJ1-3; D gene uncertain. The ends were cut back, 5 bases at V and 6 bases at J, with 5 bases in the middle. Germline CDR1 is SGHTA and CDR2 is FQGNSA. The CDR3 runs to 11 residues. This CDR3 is CASSLQNTIYF. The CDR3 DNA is TGTGCCAGCAGCCTTCAAAACACCATATATTTT.

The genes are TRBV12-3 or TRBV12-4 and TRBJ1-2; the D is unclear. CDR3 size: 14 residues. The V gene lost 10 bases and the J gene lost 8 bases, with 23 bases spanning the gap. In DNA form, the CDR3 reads TGTGCCACTCCTAGAGACATCAACGAGAGAGGCTACACCTTC. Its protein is CATPRDINERGYTF.

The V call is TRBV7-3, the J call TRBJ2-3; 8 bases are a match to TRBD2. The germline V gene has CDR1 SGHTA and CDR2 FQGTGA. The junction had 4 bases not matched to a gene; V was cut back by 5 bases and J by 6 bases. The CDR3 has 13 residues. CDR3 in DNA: TGTGCCAGCAGCGGAAGCGGGGGTGATACGCAGTATTTT. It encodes CASSGSGGDTQYF. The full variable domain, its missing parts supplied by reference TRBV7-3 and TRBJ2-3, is GAGVSQTPSNKVTEKGKYVELRCDPISGHTALYWYRQSLGQGPEFLIYFQGTGAADDSGLPNDRFFAVRPEGSVSTLKIQRTERGDSAVYLCASSGSGGDTQYFGPGTRLTVL.

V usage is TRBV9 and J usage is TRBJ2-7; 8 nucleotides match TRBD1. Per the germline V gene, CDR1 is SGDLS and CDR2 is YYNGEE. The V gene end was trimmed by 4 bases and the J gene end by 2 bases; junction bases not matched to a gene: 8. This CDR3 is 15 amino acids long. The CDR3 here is CASSTGAGGPYEQYF. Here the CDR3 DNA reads TGTGCCAGCAGCACGGGGGCAGGGGGCCCCTACGAGCAGTACTTC. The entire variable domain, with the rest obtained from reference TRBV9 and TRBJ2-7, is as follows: DSGVTQTPKHLITATGQRVTLRCSPRSGDLSVYWYQQSLDQGLQFLIQYYNGEERAKGNILERFSAQQFPDLHSELNLSSLELGDSALYFCASSTGAGGPYEQYFGPGTRLTVT.

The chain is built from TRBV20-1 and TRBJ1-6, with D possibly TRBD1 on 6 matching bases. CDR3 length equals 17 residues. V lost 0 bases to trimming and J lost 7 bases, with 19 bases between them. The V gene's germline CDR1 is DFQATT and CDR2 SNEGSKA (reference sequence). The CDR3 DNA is TGCAGTGCTAGAGATCTACCGGGGGCTGGGAAAAATTCACCCCTCCACTTT. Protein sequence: CSARDLPGAGKNSPLHF.

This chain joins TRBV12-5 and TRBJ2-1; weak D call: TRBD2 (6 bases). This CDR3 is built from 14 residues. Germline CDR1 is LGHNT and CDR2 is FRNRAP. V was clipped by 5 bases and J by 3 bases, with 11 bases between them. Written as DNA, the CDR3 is TGTGCTAGTGGTGGGCAGGGAGGCTACAATGAGCAGTTCTTC. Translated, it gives CASGGQGGYNEQFF.

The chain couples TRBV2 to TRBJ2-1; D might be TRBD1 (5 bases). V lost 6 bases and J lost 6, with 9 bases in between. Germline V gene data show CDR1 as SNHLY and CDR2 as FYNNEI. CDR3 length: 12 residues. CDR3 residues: CASRGRVNEQFF. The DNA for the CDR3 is TGTGCCAGCAGGGGCAGGGTCAATGAGCAGTTCTTC.

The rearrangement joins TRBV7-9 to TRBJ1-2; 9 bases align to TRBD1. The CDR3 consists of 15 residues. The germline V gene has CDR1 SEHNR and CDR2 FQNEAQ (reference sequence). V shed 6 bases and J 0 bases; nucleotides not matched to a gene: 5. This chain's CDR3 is CASSGTGQANYGYTF. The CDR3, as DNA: TGTGCCAGCAGTGGGACAGGGCAAGCTAACTATGGCTACACCTTC. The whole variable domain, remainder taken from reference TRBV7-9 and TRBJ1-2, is DTGVSQNPRHKITKRGQNVTFRCDPISEHNRLYWYRQTLGQGPEFLTYFQNEAQLEKSRLLSDRFSAERPKGSFSTLEIQRTEQGDSAMYLCASSGTGQANYGYTFGSGTRLTVV.

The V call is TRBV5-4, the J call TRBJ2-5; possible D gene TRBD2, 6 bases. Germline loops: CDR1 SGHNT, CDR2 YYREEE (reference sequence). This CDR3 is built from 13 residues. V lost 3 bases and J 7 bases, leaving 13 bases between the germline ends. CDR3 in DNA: TGTGCCAGCAGCTGGCGGGACTCGGGGACCCAGTACTTC. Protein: CASSWRDSGTQYF.

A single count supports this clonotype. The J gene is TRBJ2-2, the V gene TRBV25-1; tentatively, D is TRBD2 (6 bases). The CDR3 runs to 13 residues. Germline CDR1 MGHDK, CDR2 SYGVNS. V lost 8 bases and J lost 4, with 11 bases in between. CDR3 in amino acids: CASGGMSTGELFF. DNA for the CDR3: TGTGCCAGCGGGGGGATGAGCACCGGGGAGCTGTTTTTT.

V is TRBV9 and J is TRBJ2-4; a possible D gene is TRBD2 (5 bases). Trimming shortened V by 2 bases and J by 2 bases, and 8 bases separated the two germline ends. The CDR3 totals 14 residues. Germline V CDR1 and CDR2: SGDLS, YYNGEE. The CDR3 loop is CASSVGESKNIQYF. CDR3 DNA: TGTGCCAGCAGCGTCGGGGAGTCCAAAAACATTCAGTACTTC.

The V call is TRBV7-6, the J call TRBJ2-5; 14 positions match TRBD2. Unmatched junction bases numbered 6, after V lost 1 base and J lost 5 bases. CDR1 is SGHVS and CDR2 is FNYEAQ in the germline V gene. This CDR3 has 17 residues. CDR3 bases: TGTGCCAGCAGCTTAGGACTAGCGGGGGGGGGCCAGGAGACCCAGTACTTC. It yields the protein CASSLGLAGGGQETQYF.

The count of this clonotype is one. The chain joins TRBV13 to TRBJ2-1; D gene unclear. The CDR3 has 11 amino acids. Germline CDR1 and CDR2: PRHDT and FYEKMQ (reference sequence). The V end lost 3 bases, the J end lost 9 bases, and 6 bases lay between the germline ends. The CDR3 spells CASSLMGEQFF. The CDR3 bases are TGTGCCAGCAGCTTGATGGGTGAGCAGTTCTTC. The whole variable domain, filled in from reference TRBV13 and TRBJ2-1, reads AAGVIQSPRHLIKEKRETATLKCYPIPRHDTVYWYQQGPGQDPQFLISFYEKMQSDKGSIPDRFSAQQFSDYHSELNMSSLELGDSALYFCASSLMGEQFFGPGTRLTVL.

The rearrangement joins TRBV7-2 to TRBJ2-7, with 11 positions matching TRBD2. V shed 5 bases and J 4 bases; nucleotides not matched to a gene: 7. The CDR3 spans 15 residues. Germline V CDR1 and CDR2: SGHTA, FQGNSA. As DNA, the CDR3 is TGTGCCAGCAGCCTCCTAGCGGGGGGCGTGTACGAGCAGTACTTC. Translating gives CASSLLAGGVYEQYF.

This chain's CDR3 is CASSPGTGNTDTQYF. The CDR3 DNA reads TGTGCCAGCAGCCCGGGGACAGGGAACACAGATACGCAGTATTTT. This chain connects TRBV7-8 to TRBJ2-3; the match to TRBD1 covers 9 bases. This CDR3 is built from 15 residues. Trimming cost V 5 bases and J 2 bases; bases outside gene matches: 5. Germline-derived CDR1 and CDR2 are SGHVS and FQNEAQ.

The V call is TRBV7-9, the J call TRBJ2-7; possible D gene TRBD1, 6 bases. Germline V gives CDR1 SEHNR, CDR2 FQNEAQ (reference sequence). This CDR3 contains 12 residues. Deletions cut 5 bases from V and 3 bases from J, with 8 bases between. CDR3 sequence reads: CASSDRNYEQYF. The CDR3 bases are TGTGCCAGCAGCGACAGGAACTACGAGCAGTACTTC.